Below, one T cell receptor beta chain is given with its context. The antigen this receptor binds is unknown. Nothing much larger sits one base from this clone, and base qualities are not available. The data were taken from a study of blood T cell repertoires in COVID-19 (dated by TCRdb to the early 2020s). As for the study more broadly: Samples from collaborators originated in the United States, Italy and Spain and spanned both the acute and convalescent phases of COVID-19. The material from the prospective study consisted of cDNA or gDNA derived from T cells, B-cell-depleted T cells, or PBMCs. Subjects who had been exposed to COVID-19, were actively infected with it, or had recovered from it provided the deeply sampled blood TCRbeta repertoires that made up the dataset. The repertoires were released in a freely available public database meant as a resource for research on the immune response to SARS-CoV-2. Samples were obtained from the ongoing ImmuneRACE study (first 160 participants) and from 1,254 subjects provided by 6 global collaborators. A de-identified subject ID, COVID-19 status, age in years and sex were almost always included in the sample metadata. Where available, HLA class I and class II types were taken from metadata supplied by the sample provider and were not determined by assay-based typing. The investigation overall reported the following: The amount of clinical and demographic metadata varied by source and participant and was provided uncurated.

Collaborating institutions collected whole blood in K2EDTA tubes following their own protocols. Collaborator samples were shipped for TCRbeta analysis as frozen whole blood, isolated PBMCs, or DNA extracted from either sample type. The immunoSEQ Assay, a bias-controlled multiplex PCR, was used to amplify TCRbeta CDR3 regions from genomic DNA. From the authors' description of their analysis: Nucleated cell counts per sample were estimated from amplification of reference gene primers within the assay. To quantify the absolute abundance of each unique TCRbeta CDR3 rearrangement, sequence reads were collapsed and filtered. For each sample, productive Simpson clonality was calculated as the square root of Simpson's diversity index across productive rearrangements. Imported from immuneACCESS, the table was reduced by TCRdb to in-frame sequences with V and J called. These copies leave out some clones; in studies compared against another copy, an unresolved V gene accounts for under half, and the cause of the remainder is not known. That table is the source of V, J and clone size, and D and trimming were worked out from the DNA. In this sample the table shows 70,000 to 100,000 clones, 88% of which occur a single time. Less than 6% of the sample goes to the ten largest clones.

The clonotype comes from a woman aged 80 or over with active COVID-19. What was sequenced was peripheral blood.

The DNA sequence is TGTGCCAGTAGAGGGACAGGGGGGACCTACACTGAAGCTTTCTTT. Its translation reads: CASRGTGGTYTEAFF. Recombination joined TRBV19 with TRBJ1-1; a stretch of 11 junction bases matches TRBD1. According to the germline V gene (reference sequence), CDR1 reads LNHDA and CDR2 reads SQIVND. CDR3 length: 15 amino acids, cysteine to phenylalanine. Just CDR3 DNA is preserved here, 45 bases in frame from base 1. Trimming leaves V shorter by 6 bases and J shorter by 3 bases, with the junction holding 6 bases beyond the gene matches.